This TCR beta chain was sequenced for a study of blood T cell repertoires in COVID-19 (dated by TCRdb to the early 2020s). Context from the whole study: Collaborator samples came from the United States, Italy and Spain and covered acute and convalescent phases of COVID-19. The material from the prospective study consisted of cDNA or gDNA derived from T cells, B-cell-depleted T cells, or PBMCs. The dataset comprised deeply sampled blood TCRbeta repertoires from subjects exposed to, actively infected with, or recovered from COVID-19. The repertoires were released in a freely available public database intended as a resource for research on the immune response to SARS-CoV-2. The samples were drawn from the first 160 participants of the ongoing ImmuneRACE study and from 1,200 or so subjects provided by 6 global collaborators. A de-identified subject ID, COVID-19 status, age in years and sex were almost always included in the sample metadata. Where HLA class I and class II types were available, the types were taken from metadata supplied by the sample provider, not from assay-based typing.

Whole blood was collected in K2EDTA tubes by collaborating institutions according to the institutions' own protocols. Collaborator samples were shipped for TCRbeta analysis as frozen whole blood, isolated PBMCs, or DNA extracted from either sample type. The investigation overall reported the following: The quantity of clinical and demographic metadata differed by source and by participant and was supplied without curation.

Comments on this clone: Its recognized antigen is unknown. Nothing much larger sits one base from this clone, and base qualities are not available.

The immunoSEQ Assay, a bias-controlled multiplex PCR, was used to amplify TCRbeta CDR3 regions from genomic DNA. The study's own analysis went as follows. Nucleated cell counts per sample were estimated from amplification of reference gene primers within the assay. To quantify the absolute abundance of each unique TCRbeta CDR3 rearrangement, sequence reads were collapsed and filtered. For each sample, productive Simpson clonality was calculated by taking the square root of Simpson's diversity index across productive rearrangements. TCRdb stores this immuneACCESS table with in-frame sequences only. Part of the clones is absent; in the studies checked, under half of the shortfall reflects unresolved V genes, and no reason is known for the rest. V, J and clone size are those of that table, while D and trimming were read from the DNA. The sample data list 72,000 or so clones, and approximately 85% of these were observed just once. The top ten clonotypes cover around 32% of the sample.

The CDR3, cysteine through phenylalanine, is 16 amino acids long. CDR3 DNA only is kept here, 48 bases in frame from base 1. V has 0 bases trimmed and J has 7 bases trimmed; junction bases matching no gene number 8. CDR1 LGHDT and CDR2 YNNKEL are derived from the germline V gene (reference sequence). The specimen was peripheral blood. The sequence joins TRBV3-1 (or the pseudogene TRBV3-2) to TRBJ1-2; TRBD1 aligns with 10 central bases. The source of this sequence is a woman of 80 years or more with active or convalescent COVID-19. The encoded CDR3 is CASSQEWDRGRSGYTF. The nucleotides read TGTGCCAGCAGCCAAGAGTGGGACAGGGGTCGTAGTGGCTACACCTTC.